The 6 T cell receptor beta chains in this list originate from one sample, sequenced in a study of blood T cell repertoires in COVID-19. Only in-frame clones appear in the TCRdb table, and some are missing; sequencing was by immunoSEQ multiplex PCR. The table lists about 83,000 clones, 86% of them singletons. The specimen was peripheral blood. The receptors stem from a woman of 80 years or more in a cohort sampled during active or convalescent COVID-19.

This rearrangement joins TRBV28 to TRBJ2-7; 9 bases agree with TRBD1. This CDR3 region has 15 residues. J gave up 1 base and V 5 bases, and 6 bases lay outside the gene matches. Per the germline V gene, CDR1 is MDHEN and CDR2 is SYDVKM. The CDR3 DNA reads TGTGCCAGCAGTAGCCGCGGGACAGGGTCCTACGAGCAGTACTTC. Amino acid sequence: CASSSRGTGSYEQYF.

This rearrangement joins TRBV5-6 to TRBJ2-3; D perhaps matches TRBD1 (6 bases). Per the germline V gene, CDR1 is SGHDT and CDR2 is YYEEEE. The CDR3 has 13 amino acids. Trimming took off 0 bases at V and 6 bases at J, with 8 bases between the two ends. DNA for the CDR3: TGTGCCAGCAGCTTGGTAAGGGGGGATACGCAGTATTTT. Amino acid sequence: CASSLVRGDTQYF.

This sequence joins TRBV19 and TRBJ1-1; the D gene is possibly TRBD1 (6 bases). V was clipped by 4 bases and J by 1 base, with 19 bases between them. The CDR3 has 17 residues. CDR1 and CDR2 from the germline V gene are LNHDA and SQIVND (reference sequence). The CDR3 loop is CASSRLPYVGQNTEAFF. As DNA, the CDR3 is TGTGCCAGTAGTAGGCTTCCCTACGTGGGACAGAACACTGAAGCTTTCTTT.

This clone was seen only a few times. The chain couples TRBV6-5 to TRBJ1-1; TRBD1 matches at 7 bases. The CDR3 length is 16 residues. V shed 0 bases and J 2 bases; nucleotides not matched to a gene: 6. The germline CDR1 and CDR2 sequences are MNHEY and SVGAGI. CDR3 bases: TGTGCCAGCAGTTACTCAGAGGGGGCGGGAAACACTGAAGCTTTCTTT. Amino acids: CASSYSEGAGNTEAFF.

The chain joins TRBV27 to TRBJ2-5; D might be TRBD2 (5 bases). Germline values: CDR1 MNHEY, CDR2 SMNVEV (reference sequence). Trimming pared 5 bases from V and 4 bases from J, leaving 11 bases between. The CDR3 covers 13 residues. The CDR3 DNA follows: TGTGCCAGCAGTCTACAAGGGAGAGAGACCCAGTACTTC. It yields the protein CASSLQGRETQYF.

The chain links TRBV3-1 (or the pseudogene TRBV3-2) to TRBJ2-3, with TRBD2 as a possible D gene (7 bases). V was clipped by 1 base and J by 3 bases, with 14 bases between them. Germline V lookup: CDR1 LGHDT, CDR2 YNNKEL (reference sequence). This CDR3 has 16 residues. This CDR3 is CASSQVRGLGTDTQYF. CDR3 DNA sequence: TGTGCCAGCAGCCAAGTGCGGGGGCTTGGGACAGATACGCAGTATTTT.